This TCR beta chain was observed in a study of beta chain features in type 1 diabetes. There are 16 residues in the CDR3. Germline CDR1 MGHDK, CDR2 SYGVNS. The V and J ends lost 0 bases and 8 bases, in that order; junction bases with no gene match: 7. Study findings and constraints: Type 1 diabetes patients showed fewer insertions and more deletions at VDJ junctions. All four CD4+ subsets of Type 1 diabetes patients contained TCRB CDR3s that were moderately but significantly shorter. The naive, central memory and Treg TCRB repertoires showed an apparent similarity that was greater among patients than among healthy donors.

As concerns this clone: What it recognizes is unknown.

As every portion of the isolated RNA was reverse transcribed, the sequencing read expressed TCRB transcripts. Sequencing of naive, central memory and regulatory T cell samples gave an average of roughly 3.5 million reads. Sequencing used immunoSEQ multiplex PCR; TCRdb keeps in-frame clones, though not all of them. The data show hundreds of thousands of clones, about 14% seen once. What was sequenced was naive CD4+ T cells from blood. This rearrangement joins TRBV25-1 to TRBJ1-4, with TRBD1 matching over 9 bases. The source is a man aged 18 to 35 with type 1 diabetes. For the CDR3, the DNA is TGTGCCAGCAGTGAATATGGGGGGACAGGGTACGAAAAACTGTTTTTT. It specifies CASSEYGGTGYEKLFF.